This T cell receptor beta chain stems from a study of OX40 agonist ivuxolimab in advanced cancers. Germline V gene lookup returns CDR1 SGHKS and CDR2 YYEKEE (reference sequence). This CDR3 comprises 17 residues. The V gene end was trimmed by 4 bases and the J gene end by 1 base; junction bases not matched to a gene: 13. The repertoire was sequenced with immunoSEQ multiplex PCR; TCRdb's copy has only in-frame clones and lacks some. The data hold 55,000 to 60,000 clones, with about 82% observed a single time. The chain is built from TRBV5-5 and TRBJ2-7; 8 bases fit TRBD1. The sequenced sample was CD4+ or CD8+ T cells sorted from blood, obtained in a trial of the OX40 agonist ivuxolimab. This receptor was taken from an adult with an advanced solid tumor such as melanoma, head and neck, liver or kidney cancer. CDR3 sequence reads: CASSTGQGGAASYEQYF. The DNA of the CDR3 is TGTGCCAGCAGCACAGGACAGGGCGGAGCGGCTTCCTACGAGCAGTACTTC.